This entry features one T cell receptor (beta chain) sequence. Produced via immunoSEQ multiplex PCR; TCRdb's table is partial and in-frame only. The sample lists 200,000 to 250,000 clones, roughly 70% occurring once. The sample originates from a study of cytotoxic CD8 clonotypes in ibrutinib-treated CLL. About the study: Sequencing produced an average of 255,043 productive templates and roughly 89,000 productive rearrangements per sample.

V was trimmed by 5 bases and J by 2 bases, leaving 9 bases between them. The CDR3 contains 13 residues. Germline assignment: CDR1 SGHAT and CDR2 FQNNGV. The clonotype was recovered from a human donor with chronic lymphocytic leukemia. The sample in question was PBMCs, obtained after 24 months of ibrutinib treatment. The chain couples TRBV11-2 to TRBJ2-5; perhaps D is TRBD1 or TRBD2 (5 bases each). This CDR3 reads CASSTGAQETQYF. The CDR3 coding sequence is TGTGCCAGCAGCACCGGGGCGCAAGAGACCCAGTACTTC.